The 5 T cell receptor beta chains below all came from one sample that was sequenced in a study of STAT5B mutations in CD4+ large granular lymphocyte leukemia. The data were produced by immunoSEQ multiplex PCR, yet TCRdb's version contains in-frame clones alone and is incomplete. The sample shows tens of thousands of clones, more than 65% of them seen only once. Sequenced: CD4+ T cells from blood buffy coats. The receptors come from a human donor in good health.

The V gene is TRBV29-1, the J gene TRBJ2-7; 7 positions agree with TRBD2. Germline CDR1 reads SQVTM; CDR2 reads ANQGSEA. This CDR3 region has 12 residues. The J segment lost 2 bases and the V segment lost 6 bases, leaving 4 bases of the junction unmatched. This CDR3 reads CSVEGLPYEQYF. The CDR3, as DNA: TGCAGCGTCGAGGGACTACCCTACGAGCAGTACTTC.

CDR3 region: CASSRDGNTEAFF. CDR3 coding DNA: TGCGCCAGCAGCCGGGACGGGAACACTGAAGCTTTCTTT. The chain carries TRBV5-1 and TRBJ1-1; a weak D match, TRBD1 (5 bases). The CDR3 runs 13 residues. The ends were cut back, 4 bases at V and 1 base at J, with 8 bases in the middle. CDR1 is SGHRS, CDR2 YFSETQ, per germline.

The CDR3: CASSFGGEHQGLETQYF. The CDR3 DNA follows: TGTGCCAGCAGCTTCGGTGGGGAACACCAGGGTCTAGAGACCCAGTACTTC. V and J are TRBV11-3 and TRBJ2-5; perhaps TRBD1 as D (5 bases). V was shortened by 3 bases and J by 4 bases, with 21 bases between the two germline ends. This CDR3 is 17 amino acids long. Germline CDR1 SGHNT, CDR2 YENEEA.

This chain joins TRBV5-4 and TRBJ2-3; D may be TRBD1 (5 bases). Germline V CDR1 and CDR2: SGHNT, YYREEE (reference sequence). The V and J ends lost 0 bases and 4 bases respectively, with 12 bases between them. The CDR3 is made up of 15 amino acids. The CDR3 DNA reads as TGTGCCAGCAGCTTGGGGCAGGGTAGAGCAGATACGCAGTATTTT. Translating it yields CASSLGQGRADTQYF.

The V call is TRBV7-3, the J call TRBJ2-1; D unresolved. The CDR3 spans 15 residues. Germline CDR1 and CDR2: SGHTA and FQGTGA. The V end was cut by 6 bases, the J end by 1 base, with 13 bases between. As DNA, the CDR3 is TGTGCCAGCAGGGTCAAAATCTGGTCCTACAATGAGCAGTTCTTC. Protein product: CASRVKIWSYNEQFF.